Listed below are T cell receptor beta chains from one sample, sequenced in a study of T cell responses to AZD1222 COVID-19 vaccine. Repertoires were generated with immunoSEQ multiplex PCR, while TCRdb's copy carries only in-frame clones and drops some. The data show approximately 190,000 clones, approximately 94% seen once. The starting material was peripheral blood, obtained 28 days after the second AZD1222 dose. The receptor source for this set is an adult who received the AZD1222 COVID-19 vaccine. The CDR3 runs from the conserved cysteine through the conserved F or W. Fields, in order: J gene, V gene, D gene, clone size, CDR3 protein, CDR3 DNA. D genes are given only for firm matches. The size entry is marked missing in some rows and otherwise reads once, few, many or a size class.

>TRBJ1-4|TRBV19|TRBD1|NA
CASSTAGTGFEKLFF
TGTGCCAGTAGTACTGCCGGGACAGGGTTTGAAAAACTGTTTTTT
>TRBJ2-2|TRBV19|TRBD1|NA
CASQMTGGHTGELFF
TGTGCCAGTCAGATGACAGGGGGGCACACCGGGGAGCTGTTTTTT
>TRBJ1-2|TRBV24-1|TRBD1|NA
CATSDTRQGRRGYTF
TGTGCCACCAGTGATACCCGACAGGGGCGCCGCGGCTACACCTTC
>TRBJ1-1|TRBV5-8|NA|NA
CASSLLRNTEAFF
TGTGCCAGCAGCTTGCTCCGGAACACTGAAGCTTTCTTT
>TRBJ1-2|TRBV6-5|TRBD1|once
CASSYSYRGVDGYTF
TGTGCCAGCAGTTACTCGTACAGGGGGGTAGATGGCTACACCTTC
>TRBJ2-4|TRBV27|NA|NA
CASSARGQTKNIQYF
TGTGCCAGCAGTGCGCGGGGACAGACCAAAAACATTCAGTACTTC
>TRBJ2-7|TRBV3-1/TRBV3-2|NA|NA
CASSQETVGGQYF
TGTGCCAGCAGCCAAGAAACTGTGGGGGGGCAGTACTTC
>TRBJ1-1|TRBV5-1|NA|NA
CASSPQGGSAEAFF
TGCGCCAGCAGCCCACAGGGTGGTAGTGCTGAAGCTTTCTTT
>TRBJ1-2|TRBV6-5|NA|NA
CASSSPHGGNYGYTF
TGTGCCAGCAGTTCCCCCCATGGGGGAAACTATGGCTACACCTTC
>TRBJ2-7|TRBV2|NA|NA
CASSEQSYEQYF
TGTGCCAGCAGTGAACAAAGCTACGAGCAGTACTTC
>TRBJ1-1|TRBV7-9|NA|NA
CASSWEGGMNTEAFF
TGTGCCAGCAGCTGGGAAGGGGGTATGAACACTGAAGCTTTCTTT
>TRBJ1-5|TRBV30|NA|NA
CAWRADSNQPQHF
TGTGCCTGGAGGGCGGATAGCAATCAGCCCCAGCATTTT
>TRBJ2-1|TRBV3-1/TRBV3-2|TRBD2|NA
CASSQRAGNNEQFF
TGTGCCAGCAGCCAGAGAGCGGGGAACAATGAGCAGTTCTTC
>TRBJ1-2|TRBV3-1/TRBV3-2|TRBD1|NA
CASSQSGGTYGYTF
TGTGCCAGCAGCCAATCAGGGGGGACCTATGGCTACACCTTC
>TRBJ2-3|TRBV7-9|NA|NA
CASTWAQSTDTQYF
TGTGCCAGCACCTGGGCGCAAAGCACAGATACGCAGTATTTT
>TRBJ2-3|TRBV4-2|NA|NA
CASSQSRGSSTDTQYF
TGTGCCAGCAGTCAAAGCAGGGGATCTAGCACAGATACGCAGTATTTT
>TRBJ1-1|TRBV9|NA|NA
CASSPNVRAETEAFF
TGTGCCAGCAGCCCCAACGTCAGGGCAGAGACTGAAGCTTTCTTT
>TRBJ1-1|TRBV18|NA|NA
CASSPSQNTEAFF
TGTGCCAGCTCACCCTCCCAGAACACTGAAGCTTTCTTT
>TRBJ2-1|TRBV11-2|NA|NA
CASSLEGPRLANEQFF
TGTGCCAGCAGCTTAGAAGGCCCAAGGCTAGCGAATGAGCAGTTCTTC
>TRBJ1-2|TRBV3-1/TRBV3-2|NA|NA
CASSQGGTNYGYTF
TGTGCCAGCAGCCAGGGCGGAACTAACTATGGCTACACCTTC
>TRBJ2-1|TRBV10-3|NA|NA
CAISESAQDGDEQFF
TGTGCCATCAGTGAGTCGGCCCAAGATGGGGATGAGCAGTTCTTC
>TRBJ2-2|TRBV2|NA|NA
CASRGNTGELFF
TGTGCCAGCAGGGGAAACACCGGGGAGCTGTTTTTT
>TRBJ1-2|TRBV5-1|TRBD1|NA
CASSPGQYGYTF
TGCGCCAGCAGCCCGGGACAGTATGGCTACACCTTC
>TRBJ1-2|TRBV29-1|NA|once
CSVDTSYGYTF
TGCAGCGTAGACACTTCCTATGGCTACACCTTC
>TRBJ1-4|TRBV5-5|NA|NA
CASSYVTELNEKLFF
TGTGCCAGCAGCTACGTGACGGAGCTAAATGAAAAACTGTTTTTT
>TRBJ2-4|TRBV5-1|TRBD2|NA
CASSPPVGTSGVQYF
TGCGCCAGCAGCCCCCCGGTCGGGACTAGCGGGGTTCAGTACTTC
>TRBJ1-6|TRBV7-8|TRBD1|NA
CASSLGGTDNSPLHF
TGTGCCAGCAGCTTAGGGGGGACAGATAATTCACCCCTCCACTTT
>TRBJ1-1|TRBV9|TRBD1|NA
CASSVGNRGEAFF
TGTGCCAGCAGCGTAGGGAACAGGGGTGAAGCTTTCTTT
>TRBJ2-2|TRBV18|NA|NA
CASSPLDMTGELFF
TGTGCCAGCTCACCCCTCGATATGACCGGGGAGCTGTTTTTT
>TRBJ1-1|TRBV5-4|TRBD1|NA
CASSETGTATEAFF
TGTGCCAGCAGCGAGACAGGGACGGCCACTGAAGCTTTCTTT
>TRBJ2-2|TRBV11-2|NA|once
CASSLVLGSGTGELFF
TGTGCCAGCAGCTTAGTGTTAGGGTCGGGCACCGGGGAGCTGTTTTTT
>TRBJ1-5|TRBV6-5|NA|NA
CASRRDGNNQPQHF
TGTGCCAGCAGACGTGACGGAAACAATCAGCCCCAGCATTTT
>TRBJ1-1|TRBV14|NA|NA
CASSQGMNTEAFF
TGTGCCAGCAGCCAGGGGATGAACACTGAAGCTTTCTTT
>TRBJ1-4|TRBV7-6|NA|few
CASSVSLEDNEKLFF
TGTGCCAGCAGCGTGTCCTTAGAGGATAATGAAAAACTGTTTTTT
>TRBJ2-3|TRBV2|NA|NA
CASSEESTDTQYF
TGTGCCAGCAGTGAGGAAAGCACAGATACGCAGTATTTT
>TRBJ1-1|TRBV6-5|TRBD1|once
CASSYTGTGSTEAFF
TGTGCCAGCAGTTATACCGGGACAGGGAGTACTGAAGCTTTCTTT
>TRBJ1-1|TRBV4-2|NA|NA
CASSQGGVTEAFF
TGTGCCAGCAGCCAAGGGGGGGTCACTGAAGCTTTCTTT
>TRBJ1-2|TRBV7-2|NA|NA
CASSLVGQNNYGYTF
TGTGCCAGCAGCTTAGTAGGACAGAACAACTATGGCTACACCTTC
>TRBJ1-1|TRBV2|NA|few
CASNVLRGAEAFF
TGTGCCAGTAATGTACTCAGGGGCGCTGAAGCTTTCTTT
>TRBJ2-5|TRBV6-1|NA|NA
CASSEAPRGQETQYF
TGTGCCAGCAGTGAAGCGCCTAGGGGTCAAGAGACCCAGTACTTC
>TRBJ1-2|TRBV5-1|TRBD1|NA
CASSSTGGAQIYYGYTF
TGCGCCAGCAGCTCGACAGGGGGCGCCCAGATCTACTATGGCTACACCTTC
>TRBJ2-1|TRBV3-1/TRBV3-2|NA|NA
CASSQETRNEQFF
TGTGCCAGCAGCCAAGAAACGCGAAATGAGCAGTTCTTC
>TRBJ1-5|TRBV9|TRBD1|NA
CASSEGTGGYNQPQHF
TGTGCCAGCAGCGAGGGGACAGGGGGCTACAATCAGCCCCAGCATTTT
>TRBJ1-2|TRBV19|TRBD1|NA
CASSIDRQGAFYGYTF
TGTGCCAGTAGTATAGATCGACAGGGGGCCTTCTATGGCTACACCTTC
>TRBJ1-2|TRBV7-8|NA|NA
CASSFQGPEGYTF
TGTGCCAGCAGCTTTCAGGGCCCCGAAGGCTACACCTTC
>TRBJ1-3|TRBV3-1/TRBV3-2|NA|NA
CASSQTHHPGRVITGNTIYF
TGTGCCAGCAGCCAAACCCACCACCCGGGACGTGTCATTACAGGAAACACCATATATTTT
>TRBJ2-7|TRBV6-5|TRBD2|NA
CASSRTSGGPWEQYF
TGTGCCAGCAGTCGGACTAGCGGGGGACCGTGGGAGCAGTACTTC
>TRBJ1-1|TRBV5-1|TRBD1|NA
CASSLLTGREAFF
TGCGCCAGCAGCTTGTTGACAGGGCGTGAAGCTTTCTTT
>TRBJ1-1|TRBV9|NA|once
CASSFSLQGGTEAFF
TGTGCCAGCAGCTTCAGCCTACAGGGCGGCACTGAAGCTTTCTTT
>TRBJ1-1|TRBV19|NA|NA
CASSMGPVMVTEAFF
TGTGCCAGTAGTATGGGACCGGTTATGGTCACTGAAGCTTTCTTT
>TRBJ2-5|TRBV15|NA|NA
CATSRAGIREKTQYF
TGTGCCACCAGCAGAGCGGGGATCCGAGAAAAGACCCAGTACTTC
>TRBJ2-4|TRBV2|NA|NA
CASSEGKGPPKNIQYF
TGTGCCAGCAGTGAAGGGAAGGGACCGCCCAAAAACATTCAGTACTTC
>TRBJ2-5|TRBV11-3|NA|NA
CASSLGGGETQYF
TGTGCCAGCAGCTTAGGTGGAGGAGAGACCCAGTACTTC